This is a list of T cell receptor beta chains from one sample in a study of metastatic and nonmetastatic thyroid tumors. TCRdb reprocessed the PCR reads via MiXCR. The table includes roughly 98,000 clones, under 15% detected once. Specimen: blood. The receptors originated from a female donor with papillary thyroid cancer or a benign thyroid nodule (not recorded which). Some clones in this sample may be carry-over from other donors' samples. Each CDR3 is given with its conserved first and last residue. A D gene is named only where the DNA matches it firmly. The size field is filled for only some rows; it gives once, few, many or a size class.

V gene: TRBV11-3; J gene: TRBJ2-2; D gene: -; clone size: many; CDR3 protein: CASSFTGDTGELFF; CDR3 DNA: TGTGCCAGCAGCTTTACAGGAGACACCGGGGAGCTGTTTTTT
V gene: TRBV20-1; J gene: TRBJ2-7; D gene: TRBD2; clone size: many; CDR3 protein: CSAREGLAGALFEYEQYF; CDR3 DNA: TGCAGTGCTAGAGAGGGACTAGCGGGGGCTCTCTTCGAGTACGAGCAGTACTTC
V gene: TRBV19; J gene: TRBJ2-1; D gene: -; clone size: many; CDR3 protein: CASSIGFPTGRFF; CDR3 DNA: TGTGCCAGTAGTATAGGTTTCCCCACAGGTCGGTTCTTC
V gene: TRBV28; J gene: TRBJ1-1; D gene: -; clone size: many; CDR3 protein: CASSLPPVRSSIGTEAFF; CDR3 DNA: TGTGCCAGCAGTTTACCGCCCGTTAGGAGCTCCATCGGCACTGAAGCTTTCTTT
V gene: TRBV2; J gene: TRBJ2-3; D gene: -; clone size: many; CDR3 protein: CASSKDTRTDTQYF; CDR3 DNA: TGTGCCAGCAGTAAGGACACTCGCACAGATACGCAGTATTTT
V gene: TRBV4-1; J gene: TRBJ2-5; D gene: TRBD1; clone size: -; CDR3 protein: CASSQTLAGTDSLGTQYF; CDR3 DNA: TGCGCCAGCAGCCAGACCTTGGCCGGGACAGATTCTCTGGGGACCCAGTACTTC
V gene: TRBV5-1; J gene: TRBJ1-2; D gene: TRBD1; clone size: many; CDR3 protein: CASSLSGGSNYGYTF; CDR3 DNA: TGCGCCAGCAGCTTATCAGGGGGCTCTAACTATGGCTACACCTTC
V gene: TRBV6-1; J gene: TRBJ2-3; D gene: TRBD2; clone size: many; CDR3 protein: CASSETGGGHTDTQYF; CDR3 DNA: TGTGCCAGCAGCGAAACGGGGGGGGGCCACACAGATACGCAGTATTTT
V gene: TRBV11-2; J gene: TRBJ2-3; D gene: -; clone size: many; CDR3 protein: CASSYPGWGPTDTQYF; CDR3 DNA: TGTGCCAGCAGCTACCCCGGTTGGGGGCCGACAGATACGCAGTATTTT
V gene: TRBV6-1; J gene: TRBJ2-2; D gene: -; clone size: -; CDR3 protein: CASSPLRDGELFF; CDR3 DNA: TGTGCCAGCAGTCCCCTGAGGGACGGGGAGCTGTTTTTT
V gene: TRBV6-4; J gene: TRBJ1-6; D gene: -; clone size: many; CDR3 protein: CASSDSAGNSPLHF; CDR3 DNA: TGTGCCAGCAGTGACTCTGCGGGAAATTCACCCCTCCACTTT
V gene: TRBV30; J gene: TRBJ2-7; D gene: -; clone size: many; CDR3 protein: CAWSGGAGNEQYF; CDR3 DNA: TGTGCCTGGAGTGGTGGAGCGGGTAACGAGCAGTACTTC
V gene: TRBV12-3/TRBV12-4; J gene: TRBJ2-2; D gene: -; clone size: many; CDR3 protein: CASSLRRLATGELFF; CDR3 DNA: TGTGCCAGCAGTTTAAGGCGGTTGGCCACCGGGGAGCTGTTTTTT
V gene: TRBV6-1; J gene: TRBJ2-6; D gene: -; clone size: many; CDR3 protein: CATQGTGANVLTF; CDR3 DNA: TGTGCCACCCAGGGGACCGGGGCCAACGTCCTGACTTTC
V gene: TRBV7-3; J gene: TRBJ1-1; D gene: TRBD1; clone size: many; CDR3 protein: CASSFADRGVAFF; CDR3 DNA: TGTGCCAGCAGCTTCGCGGACAGGGGAGTTGCTTTCTTT
V gene: TRBV28; J gene: TRBJ2-3; D gene: -; clone size: few; CDR3 protein: CASTSPVGVGMDTQYF; CDR3 DNA: TGTGCCAGCACCTCCCCCGTGGGGGTGGGTATGGATACGCAGTATTTT
V gene: TRBV19; J gene: TRBJ2-3; D gene: -; clone size: many; CDR3 protein: CASSLRIGGWDTQYF; CDR3 DNA: TGTGCCAGTAGTCTCCGAATTGGGGGGTGGGATACGCAGTATTTT
V gene: TRBV2; J gene: TRBJ2-7; D gene: -; clone size: many; CDR3 protein: CASIRTTESYEQYF; CDR3 DNA: TGTGCCAGCATTAGGACAACCGAATCATACGAGCAGTACTTC
V gene: TRBV9; J gene: TRBJ2-2; D gene: TRBD1; clone size: many; CDR3 protein: CASSPTDRVRTGELFF; CDR3 DNA: TGTGCCAGCAGCCCCACGGACAGGGTCCGCACCGGGGAGCTGTTTTTT
V gene: TRBV9; J gene: TRBJ2-3; D gene: -; clone size: -; CDR3 protein: CASSVEGTDTQYF; CDR3 DNA: TGTGCCAGCAGCGTAGAGGGCACAGATACGCAGTATTTT
V gene: TRBV20-1; J gene: TRBJ2-5; D gene: TRBD2; clone size: many; CDR3 protein: CSAEAGANWVTQYF; CDR3 DNA: TGCAGTGCTGAAGCGGGGGCTAATTGGGTGACCCAGTACTTC
V gene: TRBV3-1; J gene: TRBJ1-2; D gene: -; clone size: many; CDR3 protein: CASSRGLTDYGYTF; CDR3 DNA: TGTGCCAGCAGCCGGGGACTGACGGACTATGGCTACACCTTC